What follows is one T cell receptor (beta chain) and its context. Its antigen is not known. The germline CDR1 and CDR2 sequences are SGHTA and FQGNSA. This CDR3 comprises 15 residues. V lost 5 bases to trimming and J lost 5 bases, with 18 bases between them. The sample belongs to a study of blood T cells in healthy people across ages. General observations from the study: Naive CD4+ cells and diversity were both higher in long-lived donors than in aged donors.

Through a sample-barcoded 5' primer and a J-beta primer mix, a second PCR was run for roughly 6 to 11 cycles. The authors tagged each cDNA molecule using a template-switch adaptor with 12 random nucleotides. TCRdb called the 5' RACE reads again in MiXCR, with one record for every CDR3 protein. Of about 730,000 distinct CDR3 sequences in the sample, around 40% were seen once. The rearrangement uses TRBV7-2 and TRBJ1-2; D is unclear. The sequencing sample was made of blood. The origin of this receptor is a woman aged 60-70 years in good health. CDR3 sequence (DNA): TGTGCCAGCAGCCTTTCGACAATGGAGACTTATGGCTACACCTTC. It specifies CASSLSTMETYGYTF.